These 15 T cell receptor beta chains were sequenced from one sample in a study of cytomegalovirus exposure and HLA in healthy donors. The PCR contained 60 Vbeta and 13 Jbeta primers. The method was immunoSEQ multiplex PCR; TCRdb's version includes in-frame clones alone and lacks a portion of them. The sample shows around 180,000 clones, 81% of them seen only once. Sequences were obtained from PBMCs. All receptors come from a man aged 18 to 30 in good health and CMV-seronegative.

The rearrangement uses TRBV18 and TRBJ2-7, with TRBD1 as a possible D gene (6 bases). CDR3 length: 12 residues. Germline V CDR1 and CDR2: KGHSH, LQKENI. V lost 3 bases and J lost 7, with 10 bases in between. CDR3 coding DNA: TGTGCCAGCTCACCCACAGGGTATGAGCAGTACTTC. This encodes CASSPTGYEQYF.

The rearrangement links TRBV6-4 to TRBJ1-1; TRBD1 agrees at 11 bases. After removal of 6 bases from V and 1 base from J, the junction contained 4 bases not matched to a gene. The CDR3 contains 15 residues. Germline lookup yields CDR1 MRHNA and CDR2 SNTAGT. CDR3 sequence (DNA): TGTGCCAGCAGGAAGGGACAGGGGGAGAACACTGAAGCTTTCTTT. Protein product: CASRKGQGENTEAFF.

The J gene is TRBJ1-2, the V gene TRBV28, with D possibly TRBD1 on 6 matching bases. CDR1 is MDHEN and CDR2 is SYDVKM in the germline V gene. Trimming took off 7 bases at V and 3 bases at J, with 18 bases between the two ends. The CDR3 sequence is 15 residues long. The CDR3, as DNA: TGTGCCAGCACCCCCGATCAGGGGCGGGACTATGGCTACACCTTC. Its translation is CASTPDQGRDYGYTF.

The chain is built from TRBV7-2 and TRBJ2-5; 9 nucleotides match TRBD2. J gave up 6 bases and V 5 bases, and 13 bases lay outside the gene matches. The CDR3 loop spans 16 amino acids. The V gene's germline CDR1 is SGHTA and CDR2 FQGNSA. CDR3 amino acids: CASSGPFSGSEQTQYF. The CDR3 nucleotides read TGTGCCAGCAGCGGGCCCTTTAGCGGGAGTGAACAGACCCAGTACTTC.

In its sample, this clone was seen a few times. The chain combines TRBV13 with TRBJ1-1; D gene uncertain. This CDR3 contains 14 residues. Germline CDR1 is PRHDT and CDR2 is FYEKMQ (reference sequence). Between the trimmed V and J ends, which lost 0 bases and 0 bases, there was a span of 5 bases. The CDR3 DNA sequence: TGTGCCAGCAGCTTAGGACATCTGAACACTGAAGCTTTCTTT. Protein: CASSLGHLNTEAFF.

About this clone: At one boundary the junction diverges from the germline segment, which might be a read error. This chain connects TRBV7-9 to TRBJ1-2; TRBD1 aligns across 7 bases. The CDR3 loop spans 13 amino acids. Germline V gene sequence: CDR1 SEHNR, CDR2 FQNEAQ (reference sequence). The CDR3 sequence is CSSSVTGSYGYTF. CDR3 nucleotide sequence: TGTTCCAGCAGCGTGACAGGGAGCTATGGCTACACCTTC.

In its sample, this clone was seen once. The V and J genes are TRBV4-2 and TRBJ2-1, with TRBD1 matching 8 bases. The germline gives CDR1 LGHNA, CDR2 YNFKEQ. Germline trimming cut 3 bases from V and 4 bases from J; bases unmatched to any gene: 5. This CDR3 comprises 15 residues. The chain's CDR3 is CASSHGTGEYNEQFF. The CDR3 DNA reads as TGTGCCAGCAGCCACGGGACAGGAGAGTACAATGAGCAGTTCTTC.

This chain's CDR3 is CASLLPLAGWGYNEQFF. Here the CDR3 DNA reads TGTGCTAGTCTCCTACCACTAGCGGGATGGGGATACAATGAGCAGTTCTTC. V gene TRBV27 combines with J gene TRBJ2-1; 10 bases are a match to TRBD2. CDR3 length equals 17 residues. Germline CDR1 and CDR2: MNHEY and SMNVEV (reference sequence).

The chain recombines TRBV5-1 with TRBJ2-3; perhaps TRBD2 as D (6 bases). The V end lost 0 bases, the J end lost 0 bases, and 14 bases lay between the germline ends. The length of the CDR3 is 17 residues. Germline CDR1 is SGHRS and CDR2 is YFSETQ. This chain's CDR3 is CASSLGLAGTSTDTQYF. The CDR3 bases are TGCGCCAGCAGCTTGGGACTGGCGGGGACTAGCACAGATACGCAGTATTTT.

This clone was counted a few times. Its ends do not fully match the called genes, so a read error is possible. The chain recombines TRBV25-1 with TRBJ2-7, with 13 nucleotides matching TRBD2. The CDR3 is 18 amino acids. Looked up from germline, CDR1 is MGHDK and CDR2 is SYGVNS. The chain's CDR3 is CASSADVTSGRVSHEQYF. The DNA of the CDR3 is TGTGCCAGCAGTGCCGATGTCACTAGCGGGAGGGTCTCCCACGAGCAGTACTTC.

V usage is TRBV2 and J usage is TRBJ2-3; 8 nucleotides line up with TRBD2. J was trimmed by 5 bases and V by 6 bases; bases with no gene match: 7. CDR3 length: 14 amino acids. From germline, CDR1 is SNHLY and CDR2 FYNNEI. CDR3 sequence reads: CASRASGGLDTQYF. CDR3 nucleotides: TGTGCCAGCAGAGCGAGCGGGGGTCTAGATACGCAGTATTTT.

The chain links TRBV21-1 to TRBJ2-7; the DNA was not compared with TRBD2, the D call given in the table. TRBV21-1 is given as a pseudogene. The CDR3 is made up of 17 amino acids. The CDR3 DNA is TGTGCCAGCAGCAAAGAGGACTTAGCCAGAGCGTACTACGAGCAGTACTTC. Translation: CASSKEDLARAYYEQYF.

This clone was observed a single time. The CDR3 protein is CSVEDSSYEQYF. CDR3 nucleotide sequence: TGCAGCGTTGAAGATAGCTCCTACGAGCAGTACTTC. The chain couples TRBV29-1 to TRBJ2-7; the D is unclear. The CDR3 runs to 12 residues. With 0 bases removed from V and 0 bases from J, the gap between germline ends came to 3 bases. The V gene's germline CDR1 is SQVTM and CDR2 ANQGSEA.

The gene calls are TRBV7-2 and TRBJ2-3; weak D call: TRBD2 (5 bases). Per germline, CDR1 SGHTA and CDR2 FQGNSA. There are 16 residues in the CDR3. V was clipped by 5 bases and J by 0 bases, with 15 bases between them. In DNA, the CDR3 is TGTGCCAGCAGCCCTATTGGCGGGTCCAGCACAGATACGCAGTATTTT. It specifies CASSPIGGSSTDTQYF.

This clone was seen a handful of times. This chain uses TRBV5-6 with TRBJ2-7; D gene unclear. Germline-derived CDR1 and CDR2 are SGHDT and YYEEEE. V was cut by 7 bases and J by 3 bases, with 8 bases left in between. The CDR3 spans 11 residues. CDR3 amino acids: CASGPVYEQYF. In DNA, the CDR3 is TGTGCCAGCGGTCCAGTCTACGAGCAGTACTTC.